What follows are 18 T cell receptor beta chains derived from one specimen sequenced in a study of CD8 T cells in ankylosing spondylitis. One entry per CDR3 protein results from TCRdb running MiXCR on the 5' RACE reads. The repertoire has some 340,000 distinct CDR3 sequences, 14% to 15% of them found once; the top ten carry 0.9% to 1.2%. Material: blood, either unsorted or a sorted T cell fraction (not recorded which). These TCRs come from a male donor with ankylosing spondylitis or in good health (not recorded which).

At least ten counts were recorded for this clonotype. V gene TRBV6-1 combines with J gene TRBJ1-5; TRBD1 aligns across 8 bases. This CDR3 contains 16 residues. In germline, CDR1 is MNHNS, CDR2 SASEGT. Losses at the gene ends were 6 bases for V and 2 bases for J; bases not matched to a gene: 9. This chain's CDR3 is CASSTHGQGGNQPQHF. CDR3 in DNA: TGTGCCAGCAGCACGCACGGACAGGGTGGCAATCAGCCCCAGCATTTT.

For this clonotype: Sequence at one end of the junction differs from germline and may be a read error. The rearrangement links TRBV5-1 to TRBJ2-7, with 7 bases lining up with TRBD2. The germline gives CDR1 SGHRS, CDR2 YFSETQ. The CDR3 contains 13 residues. The CDR3 loop reads CASSLERGYGQYF. The CDR3 bases are TGCGCCAGCAGCTTGGAGCGGGGATACGGGCAGTACTTC.

This clonotype was picked up a small number of times. CDR3 residues: CASSFSAAYNEQFF. The CDR3 DNA follows: TGTGCCAGCAGTTTCTCGGCAGCCTACAATGAGCAGTTCTTC. The chain uses TRBV12-3 or TRBV12-4 and TRBJ2-1, with D hard to call. With 3 bases removed from V and 2 bases from J, the gap between germline ends came to 8 bases. This CDR3 is built from 14 residues.

The chain joins TRBV27 to TRBJ2-7, with 7 bases fitting TRBD1. Unmatched junction bases numbered 10, after V lost 3 bases and J lost 2 bases. The CDR3 runs to 16 residues. From germline, CDR1 is MNHEY and CDR2 SMNVEV (reference sequence). The CDR3 sequence: CASSFWGQRGAYEQYF. The CDR3 nucleotides are TGTGCCAGCAGTTTCTGGGGACAGAGAGGCGCCTACGAGCAGTACTTC.

V and J are TRBV10-1 and TRBJ2-5, with D hard to call. The CDR3 totals 13 residues. CDR1 and CDR2 (germline): WNHNN, SYGVQD (reference sequence). Trimming cost V 2 bases and J 2 bases, with 6 bases left between them. The CDR3 protein is CASSETLQETQYF. The CDR3 DNA follows: TGCGCCAGCAGTGAGACCCTACAAGAGACCCAGTACTTC.

The chain recombines TRBV29-1 with TRBJ2-7, with 14 bases identical to TRBD2. This CDR3 contains 15 residues. Trimming at V came to 6 bases and at J to 2 bases, leaving 6 bases not matched to a gene. Germline CDR1 reads SQVTM; CDR2 reads ANQGSEA. The CDR3 nucleotides are TGCAGCGTCGGGACTAGCGGGGGTTACACCTACGAGCAGTACTTC. Its translation: CSVGTSGGYTYEQYF.

The chain joins TRBV3-1 to TRBJ1-2; D might be TRBD1 (5 bases). Germline CDR1 LGHDT, CDR2 YNNKEL (reference sequence). The CDR3 totals 13 residues. Between the trimmed V and J ends, which lost 4 bases and 4 bases, there was a span of 10 bases. The CDR3 is CASSPAGTYGYTF. CDR3 nucleotide sequence: TGTGCCAGCAGCCCAGCGGGGACCTATGGCTACACCTTC.

This clonotype was detected many times. The genes are TRBV12-3 or TRBV12-4 and TRBJ2-5; 7 bases agree with TRBD1. There are 14 residues in the CDR3. The V segment lost 1 base and the J segment 3 bases; nucleotides outside the gene matches: 2. DNA for the CDR3: TGTGCCAGCAGTTTAGGAGACAGGGAAGAGACCCAGTACTTC. Protein sequence: CASSLGDREETQYF.

The V gene is TRBV12-3 or TRBV12-4, the J gene TRBJ2-2, with D uncertain. CDR3 length equals 18 residues. Trimming removed 2 bases from V and 6 bases from J, with 22 bases in between. The CDR3 DNA is TGTGCCAGCAGTTTAAGTGTCGGTGGTCTCATCCAAGCCGGGGAGCTGTTTTTT. It yields the protein CASSLSVGGLIQAGELFF.

The chain links TRBV27 to TRBJ2-3, with D perhaps TRBD1 or TRBD2 (5 bases each). The CDR3 consists of 11 residues. Per germline, CDR1 MNHEY and CDR2 SMNVEV (reference sequence). With 8 bases removed from V and 8 bases from J, the gap between germline ends came to 11 bases. CDR3 nucleotide sequence: TGTGCCAGCGAGGGGTATGGTACGCAGTATTTT. It translates to CASEGYGTQYF.

The sample holds a few counts of this clonotype. The chain joins TRBV11-1 to TRBJ2-7; 10 nucleotides agree with TRBD2. Germline V gives CDR1 SGHAT, CDR2 FQDESV (reference sequence). This CDR3 has 18 residues. Trimming cost V 0 bases and J 5 bases; bases outside gene matches: 13. The CDR3 nucleotides are TGTGCCAGCAGCTTAGCAGGGCTGGCTAGCGGGAGAGGCAACGAGCAGTACTTC. This encodes CASSLAGLASGRGNEQYF.

This clonotype was seen a few times. The chain carries TRBV7-2 and TRBJ2-3; 8 bases map to TRBD2. Germline trimming cut 10 bases from V and 4 bases from J; bases unmatched to any gene: 7. CDR1 is SGHTA, CDR2 FQGNSA, per germline. The CDR3 sequence is 13 residues long. The DNA for the CDR3 is TGTGCCACCGGGGGGGGGCGGGCAGATACGCAGTATTTT. Protein sequence: CATGGGRADTQYF.

As for this clonotype: At one boundary the junction diverges from the germline segment, which might be a read error. This chain links TRBV29-1 with TRBJ2-1, with a tentative D call TRBD2 (6 bases). The length of the CDR3 is 14 residues. Looked up from germline, CDR1 is SQVTM and CDR2 is ANQGSEA. The CDR3 DNA follows: TGCAGCGTTCAAGAAGCGGGCTCCTACAATGAGCAGTTCTTC. Translating it yields CSVQEAGSYNEQFF.

There are a few counts of this clonotype. The rearrangement links TRBV4-1 to TRBJ1-2; D possibly corresponds to TRBD1 (5 bases). The ends were cut back, 5 bases at V and 4 bases at J, with 17 bases in the middle. This CDR3 is built from 15 residues. Looked up from germline, CDR1 is MGHRA and CDR2 is YSYEKL. CDR3 nucleotide sequence: TGCGCCAGCAGCGGACATGGGGGAGGTCTCTATGGCTACACCTTC. Residues: CASSGHGGGLYGYTF.

This clonotype turned up a few times. The chain carries TRBV2 and TRBJ1-1, with TRBD1 as a possible D gene (5 bases). Germline-derived CDR1 and CDR2 are SNHLY and FYNNEI. The CDR3 contains 16 residues. V gave up 1 base and J gave up 5 bases, with 17 bases separating them. CDR3 in amino acids: CASSEVRHREGTEAFF. The CDR3 nucleotides read TGTGCCAGCAGTGAAGTTCGGCACCGGGAGGGGACTGAAGCTTTCTTT.

This clonotype has only a few counts. The V call is TRBV4-1, the J call TRBJ1-6; 10 bases align to TRBD1. Germline V gene sequence: CDR1 MGHRA, CDR2 YSYEKL. The V segment lost 7 bases and the J segment 10 bases; nucleotides outside the gene matches: 13. The CDR3 runs 16 residues. CDR3 in amino acids: CASTPGAGTGESPLHF. CDR3 DNA: TGCGCCAGCACCCCCGGCGCCGGGACAGGGGAATCACCCCTCCACTTT.

This clonotype was detected a few times. The chain recombines TRBV2 with TRBJ2-7, with D possibly TRBD1 on 5 matching bases. The CDR3 has 12 amino acids. Trimming took 6 bases from V and 1 from J, leaving 7 bases between them. Germline lookup yields CDR1 SNHLY and CDR2 FYNNEI. The CDR3 sequence is CASRRQSYEQYF. CDR3 coding DNA: TGTGCCAGCAGACGACAGTCCTACGAGCAGTACTTC.

J is TRBJ2-3 and V is TRBV7-2; D is perhaps TRBD1 (5 bases). Per germline, CDR1 SGHTA and CDR2 FQGNSA. The ends were cut back, 1 base at V and 2 bases at J, with 10 bases in the middle. This CDR3 has 15 amino acids. The CDR3 DNA reads TGTGCCAGCAGCTTAGGGGGCGGAACCACAGATACGCAGTATTTT. Protein: CASSLGGGTTDTQYF. Supplemented by reference TRBV7-2 and TRBJ2-3, the full variable domain reads GAGVSQSPSNKVTEKGKDVELRCDPISGHTALYWYRQSLGQGLEFLIYFQGNSAPDKSGLPSDRFSAERTGGSVSTLTIQRTQQEDSAVYLCASSLGGGTTDTQYFGPGTRLTVL.